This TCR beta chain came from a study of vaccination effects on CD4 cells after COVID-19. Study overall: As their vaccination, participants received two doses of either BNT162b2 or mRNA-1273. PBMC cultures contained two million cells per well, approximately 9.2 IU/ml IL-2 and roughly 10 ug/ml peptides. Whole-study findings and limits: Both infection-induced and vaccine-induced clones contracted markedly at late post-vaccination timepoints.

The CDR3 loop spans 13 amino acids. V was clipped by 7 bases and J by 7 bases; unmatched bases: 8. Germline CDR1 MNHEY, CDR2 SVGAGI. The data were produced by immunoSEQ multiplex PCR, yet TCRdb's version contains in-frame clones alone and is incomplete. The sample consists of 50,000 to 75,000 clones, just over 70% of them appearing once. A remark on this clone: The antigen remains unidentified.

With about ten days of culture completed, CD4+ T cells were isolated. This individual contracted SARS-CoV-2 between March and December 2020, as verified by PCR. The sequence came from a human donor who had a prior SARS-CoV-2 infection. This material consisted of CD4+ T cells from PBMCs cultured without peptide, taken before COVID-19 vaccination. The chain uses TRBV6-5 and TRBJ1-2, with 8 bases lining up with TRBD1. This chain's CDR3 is CASNGGQGVGYTF. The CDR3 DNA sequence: TGTGCCAGCAACGGAGGACAGGGTGTTGGCTACACCTTC.